This entry lists 4 T cell receptor beta chains sequenced from one sample in a study of vaccination effects on CD4 cells after COVID-19. ViraFEST used viral peptide pools to expand antigen-specific CD4+ T cells before sequencing. Isolating CD4+ T cells followed approximately ten days of culture. It was two doses of either the BNT162b2 or mRNA-1273 vaccine that participants received. Profiling relied on immunoSEQ multiplex PCR, and the TCRdb table lists in-frame clones only, not all of them. Here the sample spans under 35,000 clones, approximately 71% being singletons. No cognate antigen is known for these TCRs. Sequencing used CD4+ T cells from PBMCs cultured with HCoV-NL63 spike peptides, obtained after COVID-19 vaccination. The receptors shown here come from a human donor who received a COVID-19 vaccine.

The V and J genes are TRBV18 and TRBJ2-3, with D unclear. This CDR3 spans 14 amino acids. The germline V and J ends were trimmed by 0 bases and 0 bases, with 4 bases remaining between them. CDR1 and CDR2 from the germline V gene are KGHSH and LQKENI. In nucleotides, the CDR3 is TGTGCCAGCTCACCACCGTCTAGCACAGATACGCAGTATTTT. It codes for CASSPPSSTDTQYF.

V is TRBV29-1 and J is TRBJ2-1; TRBD2 is a possible D gene (6 bases). CDR1 and CDR2 (germline): SQVTM, ANQGSEA. The CDR3 is 14 amino acids. The V end lost 7 bases, the J end lost 5 bases, and 18 bases lay between the germline ends. The CDR3 nucleotides are TGCAGCGCTGAGAGGCAGGGAGGAAACAATGAGCAGTTCTTC. This codes for CSAERQGGNNEQFF.

V gene TRBV2 combines with J gene TRBJ2-7; a possible D gene is TRBD1 (6 bases). The germline gives CDR1 SNHLY, CDR2 FYNNEI. V gave up 6 bases and J gave up 5 bases, with 17 bases separating them. The CDR3 has 14 residues. The CDR3: CASSLTGQGDEQYF. DNA of the CDR3: TGTGCCAGCAGCCTGACAGGACAAGGAGACGAGCAGTACTTC. The full variable domain, completed using reference TRBV2 and TRBJ2-7, is EPEVTQTPSHQVTQMGQEVILRCVPISNHLYFYWYRQILGQKVEFLVSFYNNEISEKSEIFDDQFSVERPDGSNFTLKIRSTKLEDSAMYFCASSLTGQGDEQYFGPGTRLTVT.

The chain joins TRBV9 to TRBJ2-3, with a possible D match to TRBD2 (7 bases). Trimming removed 0 bases from V and 2 bases from J, with 13 bases in between. The CDR3 spans 16 residues. Per the germline V gene, CDR1 is SGDLS and CDR2 is YYNGEE. This chain's CDR3 is CASSVVGGGSTDTQYF. The DNA of the CDR3 is TGTGCCAGCAGCGTAGTGGGGGGGGGCTCCACAGATACGCAGTATTTT.